This T cell receptor (beta chain) was documented in a study of T cell responses to AZD1222 COVID-19 vaccine. Comment on this clone: At one end the junction does not follow the germline gene, possibly because of a read error.

Produced via immunoSEQ multiplex PCR; TCRdb's table is partial and in-frame only. The profile covers about 170,000 clones, with approximately 90% appearing a single time and roughly 1.6% taken by the ten largest. This CDR3 region has 15 residues. CDR1 and CDR2 (germline): SSHAT, FNYEAQ (reference sequence). This TCR came from an adult in good health. This chain links TRBV7-7 with TRBJ2-5; 10 nucleotides agree with TRBD2. This material consisted of peripheral blood, taken on day 0 of AZD1222 vaccination. The CDR3 loop is CASSSRGSGGETQYF. In DNA, the CDR3 is TGTGCTAGCAGCTCCCGGGGTAGCGGGGGGGAGACCCAGTACTTC. The variable domain in full, with the rest retrieved from reference TRBV7-7 and TRBJ2-5, is GAGVSQSPRYKVTKRGQDVTLRCDPISSHATLYWYQQALGQGPEFLTYFNYEAQPDKSGLPSDRFSAERPEGSISTLTIQRTEQRDSAMYRCASSSRGSGGETQYFGPGTRLLVL.